This T cell receptor beta chain was sequenced for a study of cytotoxic CD8 clonotypes in ibrutinib-treated CLL (dated by TCRdb to about 2021). With respect to the entire study: In this cohort, 15 patients were treatment-naive and about ten were relapsed/refractory, while 17 to 18 had unmutated IGHV. Responses were partial in approximately 24 patients and complete in 2; after median about 70 months follow-up, about 14 stayed in remission and about twelve progressed. Response samples were taken after a median of roughly eleven months on treatment, ranging from roughly 6 to 36 months. An average of about 250,000 productive templates and 94,082 productive rearrangements was obtained per sample. Of the roughly 90 participants in the trial, 25 to 30 had longitudinal samples available. Cryopreserved peripheral blood mononuclear cells were collected at three points: before therapy, at response, and at either sustained remission or disease progression. All remission and progressive disease samples were collected while patients were still receiving ibrutinib. The investigation overall reported the following: At baseline, clonality was higher than in age-matched healthy donors and showed a strong correlation with circulating CD8+ T-cell counts. Public clonotypes were rare and either shrank or stayed stable during treatment, and the rise in clonality at ibrutinib response reflected expansion of private clonotypes. An increase in clonality was observed at ibrutinib response, with clonality remaining stable during sustained remission and falling back toward baseline at progression. Sampling times were not matched between patients in sustained remission and patients whose disease was progressing, and lymph node repertoires were not examined.

This sample's time point label indicates: about a year on ibrutinib. For TCR beta library preparation, roughly 2.1 micrograms of genomic DNA were isolated from cryopreserved PBMCs. Longitudinal blood samples from CLL patients receiving ibrutinib monotherapy were subjected to high-throughput TCR beta sequencing. The patients took part in an open-label, single-center phase 2 trial of ibrutinib monotherapy. The goal of deep resolution MiSeq sequencing was a depth between 1 in 1 million and 1 in 200,000 T cells, and coverage averaged 10x per clonotype. The immunoSEQ hsTCRB Kit was used to generate the TCR beta libraries. The authors' analysis ran thus. ImmunoSEQ Data Assistant and ImmunoSEQ Analyzer were used for data analysis, and V, D and J genes were assigned according to IMGT definitions. Clonality was computed as one minus normalized Shannon entropy of productive rearrangement frequencies, ranging from 0 to 1. Only overrepresented clonotypes making up at least 0.05% of each patient's repertoire were included in the public clonotype analysis. Thirteen age-matched healthy donor repertoires from immuneACCESS were used as controls for clonality. In TCRdb, the immuneACCESS table is reduced to in-frame sequences with V and J assigned. These tables do not hold every clone; where another copy was compared, an unresolved V gene accounts for under half, and the others remain unexplained. Clone size and the V and J calls come from that table; the DNA yielded D and trimming. Recorded for this sample are under 200,000 clones; roughly 80% of them occurred a single time. The top ten clones comprise about 2% of the sample.

The germline V gene (reference sequence) gives CDR1 as MNHEY and CDR2 as SMNVEV. The CDR3 runs 14 residues from the cysteine to the phenylalanine. The CDR3 DNA has 42 bases and is translated from base 1. Relative to germline, V is 3 bases shorter and J is 4 bases shorter, with 13 bases between their ends. Only one count was recorded for this clone. It lacks a known antigen. Base qualities are not at hand, and no much larger clone is one base apart. This receptor was taken from a human donor with chronic lymphocytic leukemia. The V and J segments used are TRBV27 and TRBJ2-7; tentative D gene TRBD2, with 5 bases matching. The input for sequencing was PBMCs, taken after 12 months of ibrutinib treatment. The DNA is TGTGCCAGCAGTTTGGTGGGAGCTGAATACGAGCAGTACTTC. Translated, this is CASSLVGAEYEQYF.